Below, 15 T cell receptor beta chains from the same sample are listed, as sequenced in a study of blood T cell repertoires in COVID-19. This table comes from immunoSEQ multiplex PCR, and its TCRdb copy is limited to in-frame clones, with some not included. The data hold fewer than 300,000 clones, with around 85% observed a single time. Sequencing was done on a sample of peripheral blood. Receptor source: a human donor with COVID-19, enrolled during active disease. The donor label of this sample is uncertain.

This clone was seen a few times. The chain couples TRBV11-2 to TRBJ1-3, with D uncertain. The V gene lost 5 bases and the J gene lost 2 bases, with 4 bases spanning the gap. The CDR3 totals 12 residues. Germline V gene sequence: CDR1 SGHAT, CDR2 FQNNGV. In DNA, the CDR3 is TGTGCCAGCAGCCCGGCTGGAAACACCATATATTTT. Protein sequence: CASSPAGNTIYF. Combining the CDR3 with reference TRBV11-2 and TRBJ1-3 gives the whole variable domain EAGVAQSPRYKIIEKRQSVAFWCNPISGHATLYWYQQILGQGPKLLIQFQNNGVVDDSQLPKDRFSAERLKGVDSTLKIQPAKLEDSAVYLCASSPAGNTIYFGEGSWLTVV.

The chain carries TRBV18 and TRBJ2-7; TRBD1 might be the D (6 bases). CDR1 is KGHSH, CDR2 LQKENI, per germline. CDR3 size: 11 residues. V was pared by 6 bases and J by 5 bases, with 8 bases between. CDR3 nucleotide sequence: TGTGCCAGCTCCTCAGGGGACGAGCAGTACTTC. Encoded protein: CASSSGDEQYF.

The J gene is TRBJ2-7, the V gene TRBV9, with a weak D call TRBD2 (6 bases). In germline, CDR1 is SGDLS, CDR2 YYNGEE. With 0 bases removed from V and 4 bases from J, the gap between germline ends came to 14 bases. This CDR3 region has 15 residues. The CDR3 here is CASSVGPGDRYEQYF. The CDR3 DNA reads TGTGCCAGCAGCGTAGGACCGGGAGATAGGTACGAGCAGTACTTC.

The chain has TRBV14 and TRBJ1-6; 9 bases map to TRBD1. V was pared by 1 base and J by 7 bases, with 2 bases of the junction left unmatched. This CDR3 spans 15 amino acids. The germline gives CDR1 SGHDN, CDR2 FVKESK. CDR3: CASSQATGGNSPLHF. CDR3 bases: TGTGCCAGCAGCCAAGCAACAGGGGGCAATTCACCCCTCCACTTT.

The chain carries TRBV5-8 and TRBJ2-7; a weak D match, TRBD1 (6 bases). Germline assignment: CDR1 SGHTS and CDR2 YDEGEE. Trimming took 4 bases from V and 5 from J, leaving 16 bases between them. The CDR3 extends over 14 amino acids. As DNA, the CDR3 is TGTGCCAGCAGCGCCGGGGCAGGGGTGGACGAGCAGTACTTC. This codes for CASSAGAGVDEQYF.

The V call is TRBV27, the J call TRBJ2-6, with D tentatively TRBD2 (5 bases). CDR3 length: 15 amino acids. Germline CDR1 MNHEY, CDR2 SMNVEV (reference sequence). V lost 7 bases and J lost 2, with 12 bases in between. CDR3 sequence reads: CASTPDGAGANVLTF. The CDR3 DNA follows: TGTGCCAGCACTCCCGACGGGGCTGGGGCCAACGTCCTGACTTTC. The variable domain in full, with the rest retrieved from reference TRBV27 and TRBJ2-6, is EAQVTQNPRYLITVTGKKLTVTCSQNMNHEYMSWYRQDPGLGLRQIYYSMNVEVTDKGDVPEGYKVSRKEKRNFPLILESPSPNQTSLYFCASTPDGAGANVLTFGAGSRLTVL.

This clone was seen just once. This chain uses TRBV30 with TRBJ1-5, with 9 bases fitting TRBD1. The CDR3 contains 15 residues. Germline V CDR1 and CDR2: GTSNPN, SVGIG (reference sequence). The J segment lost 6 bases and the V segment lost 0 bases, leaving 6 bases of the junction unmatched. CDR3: CAWSVLQGAGQPQHF. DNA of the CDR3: TGTGCCTGGAGTGTACTACAGGGGGCAGGTCAGCCCCAGCATTTT. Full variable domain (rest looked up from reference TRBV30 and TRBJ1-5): SQTIHQWPATLVQPVGSPLSLECTVEGTSNPNLYWYRQAAGRGLQLLFYSVGIGQISSEVPQNLSASRPQDRQFILSSKKLLLSDSGFYLCAWSVLQGAGQPQHFGDGTRLSIL.

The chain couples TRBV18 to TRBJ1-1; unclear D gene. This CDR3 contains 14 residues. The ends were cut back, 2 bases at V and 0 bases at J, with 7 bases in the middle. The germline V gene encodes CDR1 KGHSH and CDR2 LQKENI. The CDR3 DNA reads TGTGCCAGCTCACCAAGAAACATGAACACTGAAGCTTTCTTT. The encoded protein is CASSPRNMNTEAFF.

CDR3 sequence (DNA): TGTGCCAGCAGTTACGCTCCGGGTTTTGGTGAAAAACTGTTTTTT. Amino acids: CASSYAPGFGEKLFF. This rearrangement joins TRBV6-5 to TRBJ1-4; D unresolved. Trimming took off 2 bases at V and 7 bases at J, with 14 bases between the two ends. The germline CDR1 and CDR2 sequences are MNHEY and SVGAGI. The CDR3 length is 15 residues.

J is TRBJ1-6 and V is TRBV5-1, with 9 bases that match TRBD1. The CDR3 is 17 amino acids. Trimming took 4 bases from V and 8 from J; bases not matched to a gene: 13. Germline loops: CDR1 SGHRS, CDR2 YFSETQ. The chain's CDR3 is CASSERNGGQGYSPLHF. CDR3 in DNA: TGCGCCAGCAGCGAGCGTAACGGAGGACAGGGGTATTCACCCCTCCACTTT.

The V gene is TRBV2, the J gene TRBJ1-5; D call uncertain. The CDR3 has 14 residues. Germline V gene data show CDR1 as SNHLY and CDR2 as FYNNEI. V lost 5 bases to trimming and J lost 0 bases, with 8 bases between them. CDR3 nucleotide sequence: TGTGCCAGCAGTTTACGGGGTAGCAATCAGCCCCAGCATTTT. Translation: CASSLRGSNQPQHF.

The CDR3 DNA sequence: TGTGCCAGCAGCCCTGGACTAGCTGAACACTACGAGCAGTACTTC. The encoded protein is CASSPGLAEHYEQYF. The chain has TRBV3-1 (or the pseudogene TRBV3-2) and TRBJ2-7; 8 bases match TRBD2. V was clipped by 4 bases and J by 3 bases; unmatched bases: 8. This CDR3 spans 15 amino acids. CDR1 and CDR2 (germline): LGHDT, YNNKEL (reference sequence).

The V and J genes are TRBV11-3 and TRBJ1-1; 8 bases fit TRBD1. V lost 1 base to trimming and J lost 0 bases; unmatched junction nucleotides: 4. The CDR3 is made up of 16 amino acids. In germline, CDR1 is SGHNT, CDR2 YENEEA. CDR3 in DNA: TGTGCCAGCAGCTTAGGACAGGGGACTCTGAACACTGAAGCTTTCTTT. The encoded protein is CASSLGQGTLNTEAFF.

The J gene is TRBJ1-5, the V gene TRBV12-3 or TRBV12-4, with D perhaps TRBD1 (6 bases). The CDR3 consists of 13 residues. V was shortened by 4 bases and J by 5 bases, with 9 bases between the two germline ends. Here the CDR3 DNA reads TGTGCCAGCAGTTACCGACAGGATCAGCCCCAGCATTTT. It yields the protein CASSYRQDQPQHF.

CDR3 sequence (DNA): TGTGCCTGGAACCGACTCAGGGGGCAAGACCTCCACTTT. Its protein product is CAWNRLRGQDLHF. J is TRBJ1-6 and V is TRBV30; 8 bases align to TRBD1. Germline V CDR1 and CDR2: GTSNPN, SVGIG (reference sequence). The CDR3 is made up of 13 amino acids. Unmatched junction bases numbered 11, after V lost 4 bases and J lost 15 bases.